The clone carrying this T cell receptor beta chain appeared a single time. The antigen is not known. Libraries were prepared by immunoSEQ multiplex PCR; TCRdb keeps only in-frame clonotypes and omits some of them. The sample records a few hundred thousand clones, 85% to 95% being singletons. These data come from a study of T cell responses to AZD1222 COVID-19 vaccine. Study overall: Pooling covered second doses at about 4 or about 12 weeks.

Study-level results: Clonal diversity was possibly underestimated, and the donors were mostly white British, with more females. Only a handful of AZD1222 recipients were seropositive at baseline.

The sample consisted of peripheral blood, taken on day 0 of AZD1222 vaccination. This clonotype originated in an adult in good health.

Written as DNA, the CDR3 is TGTGCCAGTAGTCTCTCCTCTAGCGGGGGGGAGCAGTACTTC. It codes for CASSLSSSGGEQYF. This chain connects TRBV19 to TRBJ2-7; the match to TRBD2 covers 11 bases. The junction had 7 bases not matched to a gene; V was cut back by 5 bases and J by 7 bases. The CDR3 totals 14 residues. Germline CDR1 is LNHDA and CDR2 is SQIVND (reference sequence). The full variable domain, completed using reference TRBV19 and TRBJ2-7, is DGGITQSPKYLFRKEGQNVTLSCEQNLNHDAMYWYRQDPGQGLRLIYYSQIVNDFQKGDIAEGYSVSREKKESFPLTVTSAQKNPTAFYLCASSLSSSGGEQYFGPGTRLTVT.